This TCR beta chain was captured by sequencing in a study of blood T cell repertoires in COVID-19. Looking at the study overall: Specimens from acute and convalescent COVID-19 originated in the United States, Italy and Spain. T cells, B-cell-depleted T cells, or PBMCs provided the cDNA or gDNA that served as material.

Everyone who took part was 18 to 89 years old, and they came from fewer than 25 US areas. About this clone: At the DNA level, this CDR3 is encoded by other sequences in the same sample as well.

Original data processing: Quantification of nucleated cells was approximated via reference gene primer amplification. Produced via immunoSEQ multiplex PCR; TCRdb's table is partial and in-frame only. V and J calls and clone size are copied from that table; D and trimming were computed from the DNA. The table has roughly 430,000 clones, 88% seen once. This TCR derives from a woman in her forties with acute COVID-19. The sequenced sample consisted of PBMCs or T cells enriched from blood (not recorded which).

This CDR3 reads CASSYLTGGTGELFF. The CDR3 region has the DNA TGTGCCAGCAGTTACTTGACAGGGGGAACCGGGGAGCTGTTTTTT. The chain has TRBV6-5 and TRBJ2-2; 9 nucleotides agree with TRBD1. Looked up from germline, CDR1 is MNHEY and CDR2 is SVGAGI. The V and J ends lost 1 base and 5 bases, in that order; junction bases with no gene match: 2. There are 15 residues in the CDR3.